These 32 T cell receptor beta chains were all obtained from the same sample, sequenced in a study of regulatory T cells in long-lasting Graves disease. Time point here: persistent/refractory GD, antithyroid drugs over 5 years with positive TRAb. Generation of the TCR library employed RNA extracted from PBMCs. CDR3-region Arm-PCR and iRepertoire HTBI primers produced the TCR beta libraries. MiXCR was run by TCRdb on the multiplex PCR reads, yielding one entry per CDR3 protein. The data contain roughly 300,000 distinct CDR3 sequences, 15% to 20% of them singletons. The input for sequencing was peripheral blood mononuclear cells (PBMCs), taken when the disease was refractory, from a patient treated with antithyroid drugs. The receptors come from a female donor with Graves disease.

This sequence joins TRBV14 and TRBJ1-1, with a weak D call TRBD1 (5 bases). Germline CDR1 SGHDN, CDR2 FVKESK. The CDR3 runs 15 residues. The germline V and J ends were trimmed by 1 base and 3 bases, with 12 bases remaining between them. CDR3 nucleotide sequence: TGTGCCAGCAGCCAAGGGGTATGGGGGGACACTGAAGCTTTCTTT. This sequence encodes CASSQGVWGDTEAFF.

The V and J genes are TRBV7-3 and TRBJ2-1, with D possibly matching TRBD2 (6 bases). This CDR3 has 16 amino acids. The germline CDR1 and CDR2 sequences are SGHTA and FQGTGA. Trimming pared 4 bases from V and 6 bases from J, leaving 19 bases between. For the CDR3, the DNA is TGTGCCAGCAGCTCAAGGACTACCAATAGAGTCAATGAGCAGTTCTTC. Translating gives CASSSRTTNRVNEQFF. The full variable domain, rest sourced from reference TRBV7-3 and TRBJ2-1, is GAGVSQTPSNKVTEKGKYVELRCDPISGHTALYWYRQSLGQGPEFLIYFQGTGAADDSGLPNDRFFAVRPEGSVSTLKIQRTERGDSAVYLCASSSRTTNRVNEQFFGPGTRLTVL.

The rearrangement links TRBV20-1 to TRBJ2-3, with TRBD2 matching over 9 bases. With 7 bases clipped from V and 0 bases from J, the junction kept 8 bases outside the gene matches. The CDR3 spans 15 residues. Germline V gene sequence: CDR1 DFQATT, CDR2 SNEGSKA (reference sequence). The CDR3 loop reads CSVPTSGASTDTQYF. The CDR3 DNA reads as TGCAGTGTCCCGACTAGCGGAGCTAGCACAGATACGCAGTATTTT.

This sequence joins TRBV11-2 and TRBJ1-3; a possible D gene is TRBD1 (5 bases). Germline-derived CDR1 and CDR2 are SGHAT and FQNNGV. V was cut by 1 base and J by 7 bases, with 17 bases left in between. CDR3 length equals 16 residues. The CDR3 spells CASSLVGVNVVNTIYF. CDR3 bases: TGTGCCAGCAGCTTAGTGGGGGTTAATGTCGTGAACACCATATATTTT.

In this sample, this clonotype turned up many times. This chain joins TRBV30 and TRBJ2-2; D is undetermined. Germline V lookup: CDR1 GTSNPN, CDR2 SVGIG (reference sequence). Trimming took off 3 bases at V and 7 bases at J, with 15 bases between the two ends. This CDR3 contains 14 residues. The CDR3, as DNA: TGTGCCTGGAGAGACATCGGAGTTGGCGGGGAGCTGTTTTTT. Its translation: CAWRDIGVGGELFF.

This clonotype was detected many times. The chain combines TRBV2 with TRBJ2-7, with D unresolved. This CDR3 is built from 12 residues. The germline V and J ends were trimmed by 6 bases and 4 bases, with 10 bases remaining between them. Looked up from germline, CDR1 is SNHLY and CDR2 is FYNNEI. In DNA form, the CDR3 reads TGTGCCAGCAGGCTTTTCATGTACGAGCAGTACTTC. Its protein is CASRLFMYEQYF.

Details on this clonotype: A much larger clone differs from this one at a single base, so this may be a read error. The rearrangement uses TRBV6-1 and TRBJ1-5, with a tentative D call TRBD1 (5 bases). The CDR3 sequence is 18 residues long. Between the trimmed V and J ends, which lost 7 bases and 0 bases, there was a span of 22 bases. Germline assignment: CDR1 MNHNS and CDR2 SASEGT. The CDR3 reads CASTYGGGRACSNQPQHF. CDR3 sequence (DNA): TGTGCCAGCACCTACGGTGGGGGACGGGCTTGTAGCAATCAGCCCCAGCATTTT.

This chain links TRBV12-3 or TRBV12-4 with TRBJ2-1; 15 positions match TRBD2. The V segment lost 6 bases and the J segment 9 bases; nucleotides outside the gene matches: 6. The CDR3 is 15 amino acids. For the CDR3, the DNA is TGTGCCAGCAGGAGGACTAGCGGGGGGGCACGTGAGCAGTTCTTC. This gives the protein CASRRTSGGAREQFF.

This clonotype was found many times. This sequence joins TRBV7-9 and TRBJ1-2, with 8 nucleotides matching TRBD1. Germline CDR1 SEHNR, CDR2 FQNEAQ (reference sequence). The J segment lost 4 bases and the V segment lost 0 bases, leaving 4 bases of the junction unmatched. The CDR3 is 15 amino acids. In DNA form, the CDR3 reads TGTGCCAGCAGCTTAGCGCAGGGGGCGCGCTATGGCTACACCTTC. Amino acid sequence: CASSLAQGARYGYTF.

The sample holds many counts of this clonotype. The genes are TRBV5-1 and TRBJ2-7, with D tentatively TRBD1 or TRBD2 (5 bases each). Germline lookup yields CDR1 SGHRS and CDR2 YFSETQ. With 4 bases removed from V and 3 bases from J, the gap between germline ends came to 14 bases. The CDR3 totals 14 residues. The DNA for the CDR3 is TGCGCCAGCAGCATAGCCGGGACCCACTACGAGCAGTACTTC. This codes for CASSIAGTHYEQYF.

Here the CDR3 reads CAWSVRGSKDEQYF. CDR3 in DNA: TGTGCCTGGAGTGTACGCGGGAGTAAGGACGAGCAGTACTTC. The chain joins TRBV30 to TRBJ2-7, with TRBD2 identical over 7 bases. The CDR3 sequence is 14 residues long. V was pared by 0 bases and J by 5 bases, with 7 bases of the junction left unmatched. Germline CDR1 and CDR2: GTSNPN and SVGIG (reference sequence).

The J gene is TRBJ1-6, the V gene TRBV7-2; D is uncertain. The CDR3 runs to 14 residues. Deletions cut 9 bases from V and 11 bases from J, with 20 bases between. CDR1 SGHTA and CDR2 FQGNSA come from the germline V gene. The CDR3 nucleotides read TGTGCCAGTGGGAGCTCCAGCCCACGGGCACCCCTCCACTTT. Amino acids: CASGSSSPRAPLHF.

V usage is TRBV27 and J usage is TRBJ1-5; D is uncertain. V was cut by 7 bases and J by 2 bases, with 12 bases left in between. Per germline, CDR1 MNHEY and CDR2 SMNVEV (reference sequence). The CDR3 consists of 14 residues. The DNA of the CDR3 is TGTGCCAGCATGAGAGGAACACGCAATCAGCCCCAGCATTTT. Its protein product is CASMRGTRNQPQHF.

The chain links TRBV20-1 to TRBJ1-1, with 9 bases identical to TRBD1. Losses at the gene ends were 6 bases for V and 1 base for J; bases not matched to a gene: 6. Germline V gene lookup returns CDR1 DFQATT and CDR2 SNEGSKA (reference sequence). The CDR3 is 14 residues long. The DNA of the CDR3 is TGCAGTGCCTTTTTGGACAGGGGGAACACTGAAGCTTTCTTT. It encodes CSAFLDRGNTEAFF.

Many counts were recorded for this clonotype. The chain has TRBV6-1 and TRBJ1-1, with D possibly being TRBD1 (5 bases). Trimming took off 3 bases at V and 6 bases at J, with 8 bases between the two ends. The germline gives CDR1 MNHNS, CDR2 SASEGT. This CDR3 is 12 amino acids long. CDR3 nucleotide sequence: TGTGCCAGCAGTGAGTCAGGGTCTGAAGCTTTCTTT. This gives the protein CASSESGSEAFF.

This clonotype was detected only a few times. This chain links TRBV4-1 with TRBJ1-1, with TRBD1 matching over 7 bases. Germline assignment: CDR1 MGHRA and CDR2 YSYEKL. The V and J ends lost 6 bases and 5 bases, in that order; junction bases with no gene match: 9. This CDR3 contains 14 residues. The CDR3 nucleotides read TGCGCCAGCAGAATACAGGGGAGTTTAACTGAAGCTTTCTTT. Its protein is CASRIQGSLTEAFF.

As regards this clonotype: This may stem from a read error, because a much larger clone lies one nucleotide away. This chain joins TRBV19 and TRBJ2-5, with D perhaps matching TRBD1 (5 bases). Germline V gene sequence: CDR1 LNHDA, CDR2 SQIVND (reference sequence). V dropped 11 bases and J dropped 3 bases, with 13 bases sitting between them. The CDR3 contains 12 residues. The CDR3 DNA follows: TGTGCCGGTATGGGCAGGGAAGAGACCCAGTACTTC. Residues: CAGMGREETQYF.

This clonotype has at least ten counts. This chain connects TRBV11-3 to TRBJ2-7, with 11 bases fitting TRBD1. J lost 2 bases, V lost 5 bases, and 5 bases had no gene match. This CDR3 spans 15 amino acids. Germline CDR1 is SGHNT and CDR2 is YENEEA. CDR3 sequence reads: CASSPPDRGPYEQYF. CDR3 DNA: TGTGCCAGCAGCCCGCCGGACAGGGGGCCCTACGAGCAGTACTTC.

With regard to this clonotype: A much larger clone is a single base away; this may be a read error. This chain joins TRBV7-2 and TRBJ2-7; D possibly corresponds to TRBD2 (6 bases). The CDR3 extends over 15 amino acids. In germline, CDR1 is SGHTA, CDR2 FQGNSA. The V and J ends lost 5 bases and 9 bases respectively, with 23 bases between them. This CDR3 reads CASSPAGYSYVGQYF. For the CDR3, the DNA is TGTGCCAGCAGCCCCGCGGGGTATTCTTACGTAGGGCAGTACTTC.

The chain is built from TRBV29-1 and TRBJ1-1, with D perhaps matching TRBD1 (6 bases). Trimming pared 6 bases from V and 5 bases from J, leaving 13 bases between. CDR1 and CDR2 (germline): SQVTM, ANQGSEA. The CDR3 has 12 residues. The CDR3 DNA reads as TGCAGCGTCCCCGGAGGGGGTACTGAAGCTTTCTTT. Protein sequence: CSVPGGGTEAFF.

The V and J genes are TRBV6-9 and TRBJ1-1; tentative D call: TRBD1 (6 bases). Germline V gene lookup returns CDR1 MNHGY and CDR2 SVAAGI. Trimming stripped 3 bases from V and 7 bases from J, with 12 bases between. The CDR3 is made up of 13 amino acids. The CDR3: CASSYTGQIEAFF. Here the CDR3 DNA reads TGTGCCAGCAGTTACACCGGACAGATTGAAGCTTTCTTT.

This clonotype was counted many times. This chain links TRBV28 with TRBJ1-2, with TRBD1 as a possible D gene (6 bases). Germline lookup yields CDR1 MDHEN and CDR2 SYDVKM. CDR3 length equals 15 residues. V shed 8 bases and J shed 1 base, with 17 bases lying between them. The CDR3 region is CASCIIGTNNYGYTF. DNA of the CDR3: TGTGCCAGCTGTATAATAGGGACAAATAACTATGGCTACACCTTC.

DNA of the CDR3: TGTGCCAGCAAGGGACTAGCGGGAGGGGCCCCCTACAATGAGCAGTTCTTC. The encoded protein is CASKGLAGGAPYNEQFF. The rearrangement links TRBV2 to TRBJ2-1, with TRBD2 matching 16 bases. The CDR3 extends over 17 amino acids. J gave up 2 bases and V 7 bases, and 5 bases lay outside the gene matches. Germline CDR1 and CDR2: SNHLY and FYNNEI.

Ten or more counts support this clonotype. The chain uses TRBV6-1 and TRBJ1-2; D may be TRBD1 (6 bases). Germline-derived CDR1 and CDR2 are MNHNS and SASEGT. Trimming left V 2 bases short and J 5 bases short, with 27 bases between. This CDR3 comprises 19 residues. CDR3 protein: CASSETRVQTYGGRYGYTF. The CDR3 region has the DNA TGTGCCAGCAGTGAAACCCGTGTGCAAACCTACGGGGGCAGATATGGCTACACCTTC.

V and J are TRBV7-2 and TRBJ1-1; no clear D gene. The V end lost 1 base, the J end lost 4 bases, and 10 bases lay between the germline ends. The CDR3 has 14 residues. Per the germline V gene, CDR1 is SGHTA and CDR2 is FQGNSA. In DNA, the CDR3 is TGTGCCAGCAGCTTAGGGAATATAATCACTGAAGCTTTCTTT. It encodes CASSLGNIITEAFF.

A word on this clonotype: A read error is possible here, since a much larger clone lies one base away. This chain joins TRBV6-1 and TRBJ1-2; 11 nucleotides align to TRBD1. The CDR3 covers 13 residues. Germline V gives CDR1 MNHNS, CDR2 SASEGT. The DNA of the CDR3 is TGTACCAGCAGTCGGACAGGGGGCCTTGGCTACACCTTC. Translating gives CTSSRTGGLGYTF.

At least ten counts were recorded for this clonotype. The V call is TRBV29-1, the J call TRBJ1-2; 11 bases line up with TRBD1. Looked up from germline, CDR1 is SQVTM and CDR2 is ANQGSEA. The V and J ends lost 8 bases and 6 bases, in that order; junction bases with no gene match: 11. This CDR3 spans 14 amino acids. The CDR3 reads CSFSDRGRTHGYTF. Here the CDR3 DNA reads TGCAGCTTTTCGGACAGGGGGCGGACGCATGGCTACACCTTC.

This clonotype was picked up many times. The chain is built from TRBV6-2 or TRBV6-3 and TRBJ1-1; D gene uncertain. Trimming removed 2 bases at V and 0 bases at J, with 7 bases between. Germline CDR1 reads MNHEY; CDR2 reads SVGEGT. The CDR3 spans 14 residues. CDR3 amino acids: CASSYTEMNTEAFF. The CDR3 nucleotides read TGTGCCAGCAGTTACACAGAAATGAACACTGAAGCTTTCTTT.

This clonotype was seen many times. The chain is built from TRBV20-1 and TRBJ1-1, with TRBD1 as a possible D gene (5 bases). Trimming stripped 3 bases from V and 4 bases from J, with 9 bases between. This CDR3 has 12 residues. Germline V lookup: CDR1 DFQATT, CDR2 SNEGSKA (reference sequence). The CDR3 DNA sequence: TGCAGTGCTAGTCGGGGGGTCACTGAAGCTTTCTTT. This encodes CSASRGVTEAFF.

This clonotype was seen at least ten times. The CDR3 region is CASSYPWRTEDEKLFF. DNA of the CDR3: TGTGCCAGCAGTTACCCTTGGAGGACGGAGGATGAAAAACTGTTTTTT. The V and J genes are TRBV6-5 and TRBJ1-4, with D unclear. The CDR3 has 16 amino acids. CDR1 and CDR2 from the germline V gene are MNHEY and SVGAGI. Deletions cut 2 bases from V and 6 bases from J, with 16 bases between.

V and J are TRBV4-3 and TRBJ1-1; 7 bases are shared with TRBD1. Germline V gene data show CDR1 as LGHNA and CDR2 as YSLEER. The V gene end was trimmed by 0 bases and the J gene end by 10 bases; junction bases not matched to a gene: 2. The CDR3 loop spans 12 amino acids. The CDR3 loop is CASSQETGRAFF. The CDR3 region has the DNA TGCGCCAGCAGCCAAGAGACAGGGCGAGCTTTCTTT.

The V and J genes are TRBV5-5 and TRBJ1-1, with a possible D match to TRBD1 (5 bases). Per the germline V gene, CDR1 is SGHKS and CDR2 is YYEKEE (reference sequence). The length of the CDR3 is 17 residues. Between the trimmed V and J ends, which lost 0 bases and 2 bases, there was a span of 17 bases. As DNA, the CDR3 is TGTGCCAGCAGCTTGGTTCAGCCCAGGGAGATTAACACTGAAGCTTTCTTT. The encoded protein is CASSLVQPREINTEAFF.